Detailed here is one TCR beta chain. The antigen is not known. The sample is drawn from a study of shared clonotypes between healthy human individuals. The study's findings and limits: Despite large depth, rarefaction showed incomplete sorted-subset sequencing.

Per the authors' pipeline: Quality scores were absent from the junction-only immunoSEQ sequences, so filtering differed. Clones were read by immunoSEQ multiplex PCR, and TCRdb kept only the in-frame ones, dropping some. That table gives V, J and clone size, and the DNA gave D and trimming. The table lists about 2 million clones, roughly 95% of them singletons. All donors qualified as healthy HIV-negative adults and had experienced no recent acute infections or vaccinations. Sequencing was done on a sample of naive CD4+ T cells sorted from blood. Documented subset: CD45RA+ positively selected. The sequence was collected from a man aged 18 to 30 in good health.

CDR3 nucleotide sequence: TGTGCCAGCAGTGAGTGGCGAAGCTCTGGAAACACCATATATTTT. Protein: CASSEWRSSGNTIYF. V and J are TRBV6-1 and TRBJ1-3; D is unclear. V was clipped by 3 bases and J by 0 bases, with 9 bases between them. Germline V CDR1 and CDR2: MNHNS, SASEGT. This CDR3 is built from 15 residues.